This T cell receptor beta chain was captured by sequencing in a study of blood T cell repertoires in COVID-19. About the study: PBMCs, B-cell-depleted T cells, or T cells were the source of the cDNA or gDNA that made up the material.

Per the authors' pipeline: Reference gene primer amplification in the assay estimated nucleated cell counts. Profiled with immunoSEQ multiplex PCR; TCRdb holds only in-frame clones, not every one. Clone size and V and J calls were adopted from that table, with D and trimming inferred from the DNA. The sample consists of about 260,000 clones, 88% of them appearing once. CDR3 length: 14 amino acids. J gave up 2 bases and V 6 bases, and 4 bases lay outside the gene matches. The germline CDR1 and CDR2 sequences are ENHRY and SYGVKD. Followed longitudinally, the Seattle patients had been enrolled during active infection. In its sample, this clone was seen once.

The sequence was obtained from a woman in her seventies with COVID-19, enrolled during active disease. The sequencing sample was made of peripheral blood. The V call is TRBV10-3, the J call TRBJ1-3; 7 positions agree with TRBD1. The CDR3 loop is CAIRYGTAGNTIYF. The CDR3 DNA is TGTGCCATCAGATACGGGACAGCTGGAAACACCATATATTTT.